The 2 T cell receptor beta chains given below trace back to one sample, sequenced in a study of shared clonotypes between healthy human individuals. Profiling relied on immunoSEQ multiplex PCR, and the TCRdb table lists in-frame clones only, not all of them. This repertoire shows 1.5 million to 1.9 million clones, approximately 98% found once; its top ten account for about 0.45%. The sequencing sample was made of naive CD4+ T cells sorted from blood. Stated subset: CD45RA+ positively selected. The receptors come from a man in his thirties or forties in good health.

The CDR3 sequence: CSSRVTGGYTF. CDR3 nucleotides: TGCAGCTCCCGTGTAACGGGAGGCTACACCTTC. This chain uses TRBV29-1 with TRBJ1-2, with no clear D. The CDR3 has 11 amino acids. Trimming removed 8 bases at V and 8 bases at J, with 15 bases between. CDR1 and CDR2 from the germline V gene are SQVTM and ANQGSEA.

J is TRBJ1-5 and V is TRBV4-3; 9 bases map to TRBD1. V was clipped by 4 bases and J by 6 bases; unmatched bases: 10. The germline CDR1 and CDR2 sequences are LGHNA and YSLEER. The CDR3 runs 16 residues. CDR3 protein: CASSRDTGTGIQPQHF. The CDR3 DNA sequence: TGCGCCAGCAGCCGAGATACCGGGACAGGGATTCAGCCCCAGCATTTT.